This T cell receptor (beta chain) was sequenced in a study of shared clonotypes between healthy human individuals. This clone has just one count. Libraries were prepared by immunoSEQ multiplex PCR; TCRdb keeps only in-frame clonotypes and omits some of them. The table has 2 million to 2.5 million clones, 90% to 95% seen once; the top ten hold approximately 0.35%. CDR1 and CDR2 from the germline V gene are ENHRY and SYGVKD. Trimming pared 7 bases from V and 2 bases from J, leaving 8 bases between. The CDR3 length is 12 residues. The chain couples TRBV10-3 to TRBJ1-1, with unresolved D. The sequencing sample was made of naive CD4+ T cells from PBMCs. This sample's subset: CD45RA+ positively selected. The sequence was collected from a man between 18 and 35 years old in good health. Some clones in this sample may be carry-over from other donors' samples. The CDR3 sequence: CAIKALNTEAFF. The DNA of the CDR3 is TGTGCCATCAAAGCGCTTAACACTGAAGCTTTCTTT.